This section outlines one T cell receptor (beta chain) sequence together with its context. The CDR3 loop spans 13 amino acids. Deletions cut 6 bases from V and 3 bases from J, with 12 bases between. Germline CDR1 reads MDHEN; CDR2 reads SYDVKM. Authors' data handling: Amplification from reference gene primers served as the basis for estimated nucleated cell counts. Generated by immunoSEQ multiplex PCR, the TCRdb table keeps only in-frame clones and is missing some. For V, J and clone size, that table is used; D and trimming come from the DNA. The sample lists around 100,000 clones, about 88% seen once, with 8.4% in the top ten. These data come from a study of blood T cell repertoires in COVID-19. Study at large: Some COVID-19 samples were acute and others convalescent; all came from the United States, Italy and Spain. PBMCs, B-cell-depleted T cells, or T cells provided the cDNA or gDNA that made up the material.

This chain uses TRBV28 with TRBJ2-7; no clear D gene. The receptor was derived from a woman between 65 and 79 years old who had recovered from COVID-19. Sequencing was carried out using peripheral blood. The chain's CDR3 is CASSRLELYEQYF. Written as DNA, the CDR3 is TGTGCCAGCAGCAGACTGGAACTCTACGAGCAGTACTTC. Full variable domain (outside the CDR3, taken from reference TRBV28 and TRBJ2-7): DVKVTQSSRYLVKRTGEKVFLECVQDMDHENMFWYRQDPGLGLRLIYFSYDVKMKEKGDIPEGYSVSREKKERFSLILESASTNQTSMYLCASSRLELYEQYFGPGTRLTVT.